This T cell receptor beta chain was retrieved from a study of blood T cell repertoires in COVID-19. Germline CDR1 SGHTA, CDR2 FQGNSA. The CDR3 spans 15 residues. V was shortened by 0 bases and J by 2 bases, with 11 bases between the two germline ends. The method was immunoSEQ multiplex PCR; TCRdb's version includes in-frame clones alone and lacks a portion of them. Here the sample spans some 270,000 clones, around 86% being singletons. The chain joins TRBV7-2 to TRBJ2-7; perhaps TRBD2 as D (7 bases). Specimen: peripheral blood. The sequence was obtained from a woman aged 55 to 70 who had recovered from COVID-19. CDR3 DNA: TGTGCCAGCAGCTTAGCGCGGGGGCCCCCCTACGAGCAGTACTTC. Amino acid sequence: CASSLARGPPYEQYF. The full variable domain, its missing parts supplied by reference TRBV7-2 and TRBJ2-7, is GAGVSQSPSNKVTEKGKDVELRCDPISGHTALYWYRQSLGQGLEFLIYFQGNSAPDKSGLPSDRFSAERTGGSVSTLTIQRTQQEDSAVYLCASSLARGPPYEQYFGPGTRLTVT.